This T cell receptor (beta chain) was recovered during a study of blood T cells in healthy people across ages. Study-level points and caveats: Naive CD4+ cells and diversity were both higher in long-lived donors than in aged donors.

Per individual sample, total RNA of at least 5.5 micrograms was extracted. The second PCR ran 7 to 11 cycles with a sample-barcoded 5' primer and J-beta primers. TCRdb recomputed calls from the 5' RACE reads with MiXCR, one row per CDR3 protein. The data show 1.2 million to 1.5 million distinct CDR3 sequences, 42% seen once. A few counts support this clonotype. Antigen: not known. This CDR3 contains 14 residues. CDR1 is MGHDK and CDR2 is SYGVNS in the germline V gene. Trimming removed 4 bases at V and 3 bases at J, with 12 bases between. The chain couples TRBV25-1 to TRBJ1-1, with a tentative D call TRBD1 (6 bases). The source of this sequence is a young woman in good health. Material for sequencing was blood. The CDR3 nucleotides read TGTGCCAGCAGTGCCGGGGGGCTGGACACTGAAGCTTTCTTT. This gives the protein CASSAGGLDTEAFF.